Following are 19 T cell receptor beta chains from one sample sequenced in a study of regulatory T cells in long-lasting Graves disease. Relying on iRepertoire HTBI primers and Arm-PCR of CDR3 regions, the team built TCR beta libraries. TCRdb re-called the multiplex PCR reads through MiXCR, storing one row per CDR3 protein. This sample has roughly 350,000 distinct CDR3 sequences, with approximately 15% found just once. Time point in this sample: newly diagnosed GD, antithyroid drugs for less than 3 months. Researchers made the TCR library from RNA that was extracted from PBMCs. In addition, the sample was reused for a study of T cells in Graves' hyperthyroidism and ophthalmopathy.

The source was peripheral blood mononuclear cells (PBMCs), collected at new diagnosis, from a patient treated with antithyroid drugs. Receptors were obtained from a man aged 35 to 55 with Graves disease.

This clonotype has at least ten counts. This chain connects TRBV6-5 to TRBJ2-1, with 7 positions matching TRBD1. V was clipped by 4 bases and J by 8 bases; unmatched bases: 17. The germline V gene has CDR1 MNHEY and CDR2 SVGAGI. The CDR3 totals 17 residues. The chain's CDR3 is CASSSPRTGNNVHEQFF. Written as DNA, the CDR3 is TGTGCCAGCAGTTCCCCCCGGACAGGTAATAATGTCCATGAGCAGTTCTTC.

This rearrangement joins TRBV19 to TRBJ2-7; the match to TRBD1 covers 9 bases. The CDR3 extends over 16 amino acids. The V and J ends lost 4 bases and 5 bases, in that order; junction bases with no gene match: 12. The germline CDR1 and CDR2 sequences are LNHDA and SQIVND (reference sequence). The CDR3 DNA is TGTGCCAGTAGTACTCACCTGGGGACAGGGAGGAACGAGCAGTACTTC. Its protein product is CASSTHLGTGRNEQYF.

This clonotype came up a few times. This chain connects TRBV2 to TRBJ1-1; 7 bases fit TRBD1. This CDR3 spans 15 amino acids. CDR1 and CDR2 (germline): SNHLY, FYNNEI. With V trimmed by 3 bases and J by 4 bases, 8 bases remained unmatched. Here the CDR3 DNA reads TGTGCCAGCAGTGAGGCGACAGGGATAAGCACTGAAGCTTTCTTT. It is translated as CASSEATGISTEAFF.

This chain links TRBV7-9 with TRBJ1-1; TRBD1 matches at 8 bases. The CDR3 is made up of 14 amino acids. Germline trimming cut 6 bases from V and 5 bases from J; bases unmatched to any gene: 8. From germline, CDR1 is SEHNR and CDR2 FQNEAQ (reference sequence). CDR3 sequence reads: CASRMTGESTEAFF. CDR3 nucleotides: TGTGCCAGCAGAATGACAGGGGAGAGTACTGAAGCTTTCTTT. Based on the CDR3 plus reference TRBV7-9 and TRBJ1-1, the full variable domain is DTGVSQNPRHKITKRGQNVTFRCDPISEHNRLYWYRQTLGQGPEFLTYFQNEAQLEKSRLLSDRFSAERPKGSFSTLEIQRTEQGDSAMYLCASRMTGESTEAFFGQGTRLTVV.

This clonotype was counted many times. The rearrangement joins TRBV18 to TRBJ1-2; unclear D gene. CDR3 size: 13 residues. The V gene's germline CDR1 is KGHSH and CDR2 LQKENI. Trimming shortened V by 2 bases and J by 1 base, and 5 bases separated the two germline ends. This CDR3 reads CASSPGSNYGYTF. The DNA of the CDR3 is TGTGCCAGCTCACCAGGGAGTAACTATGGCTACACCTTC.

This rearrangement joins TRBV9 to TRBJ2-1, with TRBD1 matching over 7 bases. The CDR3 contains 13 residues. The J segment lost 6 bases and the V segment lost 3 bases, leaving 3 bases of the junction unmatched. Germline lookup yields CDR1 SGDLS and CDR2 YYNGEE. CDR3 nucleotides: TGTGCCAGCAGCGCAGGGGGATCCAATGAGCAGTTCTTC. Encoded protein: CASSAGGSNEQFF.

The V gene is TRBV5-1, the J gene TRBJ2-2; 7 bases are shared with TRBD1. The ends lost 5 bases at V and 6 bases at J; junction bases unmatched: 7. Germline V gene sequence: CDR1 SGHRS, CDR2 YFSETQ. The length of the CDR3 is 14 residues. Here the CDR3 reads CASRLTGDAGELFF. CDR3 coding DNA: TGCGCCAGCAGGCTTACAGGGGACGCCGGGGAGCTGTTTTTT.

This clonotype appeared many times. This chain connects TRBV5-1 to TRBJ2-3; unclear D gene. The CDR3 runs 13 residues. The germline CDR1 and CDR2 sequences are SGHRS and YFSETQ. Trimming removed 0 bases at V and 4 bases at J, with 6 bases between. CDR3 in amino acids: CASSLVGPDTQYF. CDR3 DNA sequence: TGCGCCAGCAGCTTGGTTGGTCCAGATACGCAGTATTTT.

This clonotype was seen many times. V and J are TRBV12-3 or TRBV12-4 and TRBJ2-2; no definite D call. The CDR3 is 15 amino acids. The V end was cut by 6 bases, the J end by 5 bases, with 16 bases between. The CDR3 sequence: CASRLTGLLTGELFF. The CDR3 DNA reads as TGTGCCAGCAGGCTTACGGGCCTTTTGACCGGGGAGCTGTTTTTT.

This rearrangement joins TRBV20-1 to TRBJ2-1; 7 nucleotides align to TRBD2. Germline V gene data show CDR1 as DFQATT and CDR2 as SNEGSKA (reference sequence). The V and J ends lost 7 bases and 2 bases, in that order; junction bases with no gene match: 5. This CDR3 is 13 amino acids long. The CDR3 coding sequence is TGCAGTGTTCAGCGGGGCACCTACAATGAGCAGTTCTTC. Residues: CSVQRGTYNEQFF.

The chain recombines TRBV4-3 with TRBJ2-2; 13 positions agree with TRBD2. The trim removed 3 bases at V and 3 bases at J, leaving 7 bases unmatched. Looked up from germline, CDR1 is LGHNA and CDR2 is YSLEER. The CDR3 has 18 residues. Here the CDR3 DNA reads TGCGCCAGCAGCCAGCGGACTAGCGGGGGCTTTTACACCGGGGAGCTGTTTTTT. Translation gives CASSQRTSGGFYTGELFF.

The table lists this clonotype with many counts. V is TRBV25-1 and J is TRBJ2-5; unclear D gene. The V end lost 2 bases, the J end lost 5 bases, and 9 bases lay between the germline ends. CDR3 length: 13 amino acids. CDR1 is MGHDK, CDR2 SYGVNS, per germline. CDR3 loop: CASSEDLRETQYF. CDR3 nucleotides: TGTGCCAGCAGTGAAGACCTTCGGGAGACCCAGTACTTC.

This clonotype showed up many times. This chain connects TRBV7-2 to TRBJ2-7, with D possibly being TRBD2 (5 bases). The V gene lost 2 bases and the J gene lost 5 bases, with 7 bases spanning the gap. Germline CDR1 and CDR2: SGHTA and FQGNSA. The CDR3 extends over 12 amino acids. CDR3 DNA: TGTGCCAGCAGCTTAACGCGGGACGAGCAGTACTTC. Protein sequence: CASSLTRDEQYF. Supplemented by reference TRBV7-2 and TRBJ2-7, the full variable domain reads GAGVSQSPSNKVTEKGKDVELRCDPISGHTALYWYRQSLGQGLEFLIYFQGNSAPDKSGLPSDRFSAERTGGSVSTLTIQRTQQEDSAVYLCASSLTRDEQYFGPGTRLTVT.

The chain couples TRBV12-3 or TRBV12-4 to TRBJ2-6; a weak D match, TRBD2 (5 bases). The germline V and J ends were trimmed by 5 bases and 1 base, with 12 bases remaining between them. The CDR3 has 16 residues. CDR3 DNA: TGTGCCAGCAGTGAGGCGGGCACGTCTGGGGCCAACGTCCTGACTTTC. Protein product: CASSEAGTSGANVLTF.

The gene calls are TRBV27 and TRBJ2-2; D is possibly TRBD1 or TRBD2 (6 bases each). CDR1 is MNHEY and CDR2 is SMNVEV in the germline V gene (reference sequence). The CDR3 length is 19 residues. V was trimmed by 5 bases and J by 2 bases, leaving 24 bases between them. This chain's CDR3 is CASSDLARDKDGNTGELFF. The CDR3, as DNA: TGTGCCAGCAGTGACCTAGCGCGGGACAAAGATGGAAACACCGGGGAGCTGTTTTTT.

The table lists this clonotype with many counts. The chain has TRBV27 and TRBJ2-1; D call uncertain. The CDR3 length is 15 residues. Looked up from germline, CDR1 is MNHEY and CDR2 is SMNVEV (reference sequence). V gave up 4 bases and J gave up 9 bases, with 19 bases separating them. The CDR3 loop reads CASSSPAQIGGEQFF. CDR3 nucleotides: TGTGCCAGCAGTTCCCCCGCTCAAATAGGTGGTGAGCAGTTCTTC.

V gene TRBV20-1 combines with J gene TRBJ2-5; TRBD1 matches 7 bases. The CDR3 is 14 residues long. Germline-derived CDR1 and CDR2 are DFQATT and SNEGSKA (reference sequence). CDR3 sequence reads: CSVAKTGVQETQYF. CDR3 nucleotide sequence: TGCAGCGTCGCGAAAACAGGGGTCCAAGAGACCCAGTACTTC.

This clonotype was found a few times. As DNA, the CDR3 is TGTGCCAGCAGCCAAGATCCAGGGAGCTCCTACGAGCAGTACTTC. Its protein is CASSQDPGSSYEQYF. This chain connects TRBV14 to TRBJ2-7; either TRBD1 or TRBD2 may supply D (5 bases each). The CDR3 is 15 residues long. Germline V gene lookup returns CDR1 SGHDN and CDR2 FVKESK. The V end lost 0 bases, the J end lost 0 bases, and 9 bases lay between the germline ends.

This clonotype has a handful of counts. This chain uses TRBV7-3 with TRBJ2-7; a weak D match, TRBD2 (5 bases). The CDR3 loop spans 14 amino acids. Germline values: CDR1 SGHTA, CDR2 FQGTGA. V was pared by 5 bases and J by 2 bases, with 13 bases between. The CDR3 loop reads CASSPGLRPYEQYF. The CDR3 DNA reads as TGTGCCAGCAGCCCTGGACTGCGTCCCTACGAGCAGTACTTC.